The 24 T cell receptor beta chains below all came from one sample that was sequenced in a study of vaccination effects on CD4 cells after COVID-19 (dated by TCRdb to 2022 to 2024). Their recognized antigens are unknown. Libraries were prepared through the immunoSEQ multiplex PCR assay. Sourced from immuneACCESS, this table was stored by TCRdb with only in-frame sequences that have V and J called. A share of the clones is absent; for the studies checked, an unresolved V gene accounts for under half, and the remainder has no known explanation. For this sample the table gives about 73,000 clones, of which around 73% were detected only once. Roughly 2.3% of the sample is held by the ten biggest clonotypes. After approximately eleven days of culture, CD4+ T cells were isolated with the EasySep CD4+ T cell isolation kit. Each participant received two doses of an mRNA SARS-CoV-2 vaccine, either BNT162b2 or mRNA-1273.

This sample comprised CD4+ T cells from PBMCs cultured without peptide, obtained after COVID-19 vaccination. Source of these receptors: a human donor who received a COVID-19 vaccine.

This chain's CDR3 is CASRDLDAETQYF. The CDR3 region has the DNA TGTGCCAGCAGGGATTTGGACGCAGAGACCCAGTACTTC. The rearrangement links TRBV5-8 to TRBJ2-5; D unresolved. Germline values: CDR1 SGHTS, CDR2 YDEGEE. Trimming cost V 5 bases and J 4 bases, with 12 bases left between them. The CDR3 consists of 13 residues.

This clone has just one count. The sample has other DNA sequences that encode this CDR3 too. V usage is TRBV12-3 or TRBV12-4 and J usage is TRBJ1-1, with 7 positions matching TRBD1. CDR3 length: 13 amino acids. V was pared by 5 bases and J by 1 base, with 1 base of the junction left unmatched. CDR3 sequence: CASSRQGNTEAFF. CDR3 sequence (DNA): TGTGCCAGCAGTCGACAGGGGAACACTGAAGCTTTCTTT.

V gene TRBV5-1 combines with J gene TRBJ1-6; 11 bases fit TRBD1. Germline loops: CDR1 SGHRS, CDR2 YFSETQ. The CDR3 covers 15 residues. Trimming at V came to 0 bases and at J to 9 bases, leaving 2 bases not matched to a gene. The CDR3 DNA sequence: TGCGCCAGCAGCTTGGGGACAGGGGGCCTTTCACCCCTCCACTTT. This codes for CASSLGTGGLSPLHF.

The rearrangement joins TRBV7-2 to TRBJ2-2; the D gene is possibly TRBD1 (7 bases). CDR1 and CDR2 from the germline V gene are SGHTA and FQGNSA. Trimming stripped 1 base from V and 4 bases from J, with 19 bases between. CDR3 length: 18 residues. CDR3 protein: CASSLGAGGGLVTGELFF. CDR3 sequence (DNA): TGTGCCAGCAGCTTAGGGGCCGGAGGGGGCTTGGTCACCGGGGAGCTGTTTTTT.

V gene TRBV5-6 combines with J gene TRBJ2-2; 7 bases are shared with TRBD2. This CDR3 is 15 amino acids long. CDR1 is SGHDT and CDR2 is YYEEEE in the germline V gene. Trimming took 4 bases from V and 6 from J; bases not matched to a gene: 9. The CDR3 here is CASSRWGGIAGELFF. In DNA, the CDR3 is TGTGCCAGCAGCCGCTGGGGAGGGATCGCCGGGGAGCTGTTTTTT.

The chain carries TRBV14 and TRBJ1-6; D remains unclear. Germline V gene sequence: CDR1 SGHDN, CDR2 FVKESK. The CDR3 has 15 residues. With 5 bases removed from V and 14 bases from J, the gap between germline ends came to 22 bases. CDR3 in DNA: TGTGCCAGCAGCAAAGTCCTGACGGGGTATGGGGCCCTCCACTTT. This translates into CASSKVLTGYGALHF.

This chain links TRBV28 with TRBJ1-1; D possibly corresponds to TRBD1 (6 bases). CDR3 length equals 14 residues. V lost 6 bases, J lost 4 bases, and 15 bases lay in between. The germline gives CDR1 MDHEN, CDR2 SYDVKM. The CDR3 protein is CASRKGGVSTEAFF. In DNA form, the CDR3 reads TGTGCCAGCAGGAAAGGGGGGGTTAGCACTGAAGCTTTCTTT.

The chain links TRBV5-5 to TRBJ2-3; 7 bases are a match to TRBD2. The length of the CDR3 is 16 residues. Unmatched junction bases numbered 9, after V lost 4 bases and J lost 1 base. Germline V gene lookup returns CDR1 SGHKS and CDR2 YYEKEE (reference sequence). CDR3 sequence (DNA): TGTGCCAGCAGCACCTTCGCAGGGAGGGGCACAGATACGCAGTATTTT. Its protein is CASSTFAGRGTDTQYF.

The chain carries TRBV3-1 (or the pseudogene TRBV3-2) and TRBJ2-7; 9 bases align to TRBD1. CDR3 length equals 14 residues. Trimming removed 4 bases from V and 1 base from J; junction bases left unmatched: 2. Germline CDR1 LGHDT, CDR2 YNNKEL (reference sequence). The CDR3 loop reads CASSPGTGSYEQYV. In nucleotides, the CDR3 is TGTGCCAGCAGCCCCGGGACAGGGTCCTACGAGCAGTACGTC.

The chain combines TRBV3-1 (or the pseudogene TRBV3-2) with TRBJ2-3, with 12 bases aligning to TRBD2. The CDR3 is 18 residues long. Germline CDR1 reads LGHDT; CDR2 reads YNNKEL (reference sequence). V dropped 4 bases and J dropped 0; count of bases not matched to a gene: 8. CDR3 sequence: CASSPRTGLAGSTDTQYF. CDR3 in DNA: TGTGCCAGCAGCCCGCGTACCGGACTAGCGGGGAGCACAGATACGCAGTATTTT.

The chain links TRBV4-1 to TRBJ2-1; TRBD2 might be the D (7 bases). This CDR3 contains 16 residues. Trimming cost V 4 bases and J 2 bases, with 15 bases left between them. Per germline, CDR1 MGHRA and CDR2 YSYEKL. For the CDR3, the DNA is TGCGCCAGCAGCCCCTTCGGGGGGCAAGCCTACAATGAGCAGTTCTTC. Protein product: CASSPFGGQAYNEQFF.

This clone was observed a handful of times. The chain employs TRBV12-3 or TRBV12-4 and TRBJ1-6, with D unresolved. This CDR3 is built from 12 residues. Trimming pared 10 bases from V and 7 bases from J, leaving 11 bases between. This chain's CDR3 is CATRRENSPLHF. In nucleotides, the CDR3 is TGTGCCACCCGGAGGGAAAATTCACCCCTCCACTTT.

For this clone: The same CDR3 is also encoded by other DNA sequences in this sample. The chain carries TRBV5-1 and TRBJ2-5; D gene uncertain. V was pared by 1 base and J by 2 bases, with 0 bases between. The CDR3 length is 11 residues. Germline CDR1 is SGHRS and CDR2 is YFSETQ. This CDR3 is CASSLQETQYF. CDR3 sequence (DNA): TGCGCCAGCAGCTTGCAAGAGACCCAGTACTTC.

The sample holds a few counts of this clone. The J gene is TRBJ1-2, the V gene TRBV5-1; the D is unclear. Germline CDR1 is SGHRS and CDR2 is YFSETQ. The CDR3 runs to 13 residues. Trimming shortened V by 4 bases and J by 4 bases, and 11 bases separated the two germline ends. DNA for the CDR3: TGCGCCAGCAGCCAGGACCGAGTCTATGGCTACACCTTC. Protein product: CASSQDRVYGYTF.

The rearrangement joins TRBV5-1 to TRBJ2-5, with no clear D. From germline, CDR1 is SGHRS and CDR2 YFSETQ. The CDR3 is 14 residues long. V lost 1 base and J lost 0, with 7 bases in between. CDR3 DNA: TGCGCCAGCAGCTTGTGGGCTAACCAAGAGACCCAGTACTTC. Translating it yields CASSLWANQETQYF.

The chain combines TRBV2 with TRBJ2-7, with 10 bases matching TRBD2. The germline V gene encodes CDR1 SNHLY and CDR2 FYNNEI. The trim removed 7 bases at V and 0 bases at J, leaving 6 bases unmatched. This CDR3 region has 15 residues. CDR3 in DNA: TGTGCCAGCAAAAGCGGGGGGGCCAGCTCCTACGAGCAGTACGTC. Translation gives CASKSGGASSYEQYV.

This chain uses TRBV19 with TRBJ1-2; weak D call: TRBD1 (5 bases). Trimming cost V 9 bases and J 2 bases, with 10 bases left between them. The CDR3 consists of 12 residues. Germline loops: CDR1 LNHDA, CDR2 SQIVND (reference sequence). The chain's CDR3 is CASRDGNYGYTF. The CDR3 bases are TGTGCCAGCCGGGACGGGAACTATGGCTACACCTTC.

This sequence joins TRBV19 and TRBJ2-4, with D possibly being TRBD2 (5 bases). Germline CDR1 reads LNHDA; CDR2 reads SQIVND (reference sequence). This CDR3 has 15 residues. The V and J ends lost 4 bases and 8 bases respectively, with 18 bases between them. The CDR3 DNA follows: TGTGCCAGTAGTAACCCCCGACTAACCGGGGACATTCAGTACTTC. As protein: CASSNPRLTGDIQYF.

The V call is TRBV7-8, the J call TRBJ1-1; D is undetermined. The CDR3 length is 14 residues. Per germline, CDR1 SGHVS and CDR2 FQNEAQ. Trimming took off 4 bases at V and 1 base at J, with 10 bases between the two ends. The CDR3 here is CASSSGRGNTEAFF. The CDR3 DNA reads TGTGCCAGCAGCTCCGGTCGTGGGAACACTGAAGCTTTCTTT.

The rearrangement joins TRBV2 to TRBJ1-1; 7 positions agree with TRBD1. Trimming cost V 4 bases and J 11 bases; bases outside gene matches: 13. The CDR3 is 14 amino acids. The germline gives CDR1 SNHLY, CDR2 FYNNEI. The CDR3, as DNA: TGTGCCAGCAGTGTCACAGGGGACGTCTACGAGGCTTTCTTT. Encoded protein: CASSVTGDVYEAFF.

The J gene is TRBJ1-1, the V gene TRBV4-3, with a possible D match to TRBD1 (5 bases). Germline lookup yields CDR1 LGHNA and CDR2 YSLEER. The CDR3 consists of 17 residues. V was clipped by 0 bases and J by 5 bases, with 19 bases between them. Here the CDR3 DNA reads TGCGCCAGCAGCCAAGATCGGTTCGGGGCTAAGTTTACTGAAGCTTTCTTT. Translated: CASSQDRFGAKFTEAFF.

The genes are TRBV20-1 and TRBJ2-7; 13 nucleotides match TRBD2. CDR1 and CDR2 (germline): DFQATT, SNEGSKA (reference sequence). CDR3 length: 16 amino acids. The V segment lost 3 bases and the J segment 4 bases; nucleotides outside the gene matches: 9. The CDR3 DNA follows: TGCAGTGCTAGTGACGGACTAGCGGGGGCGATGTACGAGCAGTACGTC. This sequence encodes CSASDGLAGAMYEQYV.

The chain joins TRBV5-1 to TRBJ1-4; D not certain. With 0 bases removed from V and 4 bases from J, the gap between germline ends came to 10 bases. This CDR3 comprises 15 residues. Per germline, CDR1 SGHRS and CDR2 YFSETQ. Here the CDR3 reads CASSLGVADNEKLFF. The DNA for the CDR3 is TGCGCCAGCAGCTTGGGTGTCGCGGATAATGAAAAACTGTTTTTT.

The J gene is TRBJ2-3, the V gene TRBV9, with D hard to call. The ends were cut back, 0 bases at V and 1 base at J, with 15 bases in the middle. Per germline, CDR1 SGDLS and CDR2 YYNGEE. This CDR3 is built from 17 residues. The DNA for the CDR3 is TGTGCCAGCAGCGTAGGACATGCAGCAACCGGCACAGATACGCAGTATTTT. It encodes CASSVGHAATGTDTQYF.